These 27 T cell receptor beta chains originate from one sample sequenced in a study of CXCR3-negative and CXCR3-positive naive CD8 T cells. Their antigen targets remain unknown. Via 5' RACE with UMI labels, TRB cDNA libraries were prepared. After re-calling the 5' RACE reads, TCRdb lists one entry per CDR3 protein, DNA absent. The data show about 120,000 distinct CDR3 sequences, and the top ten clones hold around 0.38%. Study-wide results and caveats: CXCR3-positive naive cells had more hydrophobic TRB CDR3s than CXCR3-negative naive cells.

Sequencing used naive CXCR3+ CD8+ T cells from blood. The subset is: CD45RO-CCR7+CD27+CD95- naive CD8+ T cells expressing CXCR3 (TNR3+). Every receptor here comes from a human donor in good health. Some clones in this sample may be carry-over from other donors' samples.

The chain couples TRBV7-8 to TRBJ2-7; absent DNA, TCRdb's TRBD1 call cannot be checked. Per the germline V gene, CDR1 is SGHVS and CDR2 is FQNEAQ. This CDR3 contains 14 residues. CDR3 residues: CASSLAGSRYEQYF.

The CDR3 sequence is CSPLINTEAFF. This rearrangement joins TRBV29-1 to TRBJ1-1. The CDR3 totals 11 residues. Germline values: CDR1 SQVTM, CDR2 ANQGSEA.

The chain has TRBV2 and TRBJ2-3; TCRdb indicates TRBD1, and absent DNA this call remains unverified. Germline CDR1 SNHLY, CDR2 FYNNEI. This CDR3 has 16 residues. The CDR3 here is CASSTLVSGVTDTQYF. The entire variable domain, with the rest obtained from reference TRBV2 and TRBJ2-3, is as follows: EPEVTQTPSHQVTQMGQEVILRCVPISNHLYFYWYRQILGQKVEFLVSFYNNEISEKSEIFDDQFSVERPDGSNFTLKIRSTKLEDSAMYFCASSTLVSGVTDTQYFGPGTRLTVL.

The V gene is TRBV29-1, the J gene TRBJ2-7. The CDR3 is made up of 14 amino acids. The V gene's germline CDR1 is SQVTM and CDR2 ANQGSEA. The CDR3 sequence: CSVEAPGRTYEQYF.

The chain has TRBV20-1 and TRBJ2-7. CDR3 length: 14 amino acids. Germline V gene lookup returns CDR1 DFQATT and CDR2 SNEGSKA (reference sequence). The CDR3 spells CSASYLLVSYEQYF.

This sequence joins TRBV20-1 and TRBJ2-7. Germline CDR1 and CDR2: DFQATT and SNEGSKA (reference sequence). The CDR3 runs to 14 residues. CDR3: CSARDLASSYEQYF.

CDR3 in amino acids: CSARDFRTTLNEQFF. The rearrangement links TRBV20-1 to TRBJ2-1. The CDR3 runs to 15 residues. The germline CDR1 and CDR2 sequences are DFQATT and SNEGSKA (reference sequence).

The rearrangement links TRBV4-2 to TRBJ2-3. The CDR3 runs to 18 residues. Germline V gene data show CDR1 as LGHNA and CDR2 as YNFKEQ. The CDR3 sequence: CASSLPTGKAETTDTQYF.

This sequence joins TRBV9 and TRBJ2-2. Germline V gene sequence: CDR1 SGDLS, CDR2 YYNGEE. CDR3 size: 14 residues. CDR3 in amino acids: CASSVDGRPRELFF.

The chain links TRBV7-8 to TRBJ1-5; TCRdb calls TRBD1, which cannot be checked without DNA. The CDR3 loop spans 16 amino acids. From germline, CDR1 is SGHVS and CDR2 FQNEAQ. The CDR3 spells CASSIGSGHSNQPQQF.

The rearrangement joins TRBV7-2 to TRBJ1-3. The CDR3 totals 14 residues. CDR1 SGHTA and CDR2 FQGNSA come from the germline V gene. CDR3 amino acids: CASTLGGPGNTIYF. Supplemented by reference TRBV7-2 and TRBJ1-3, the full variable domain reads GAGVSQSPSNKVTEKGKDVELRCDPISGHTALYWYRQSLGQGLEFLIYFQGNSAPDKSGLPSDRFSAERTGGSVSTLTIQRTQQEDSAVYLCASTLGGPGNTIYFGEGSWLTVV.

The V call is TRBV28, the J call TRBJ1-5; TCRdb lists TRBD1, though no DNA is available to test this call. Per the germline V gene, CDR1 is MDHEN and CDR2 is SYDVKM. This CDR3 region has 17 residues. The chain's CDR3 is CASSYQQGDLGNQPQHF.

This chain joins TRBV7-9 and TRBJ2-4; the TCRdb D gene call, TRBD1, has no DNA to confirm it. Germline CDR1 SEHNR, CDR2 FQNEAQ (reference sequence). The CDR3 loop spans 15 amino acids. The chain's CDR3 is CASSLGPRGSNIQYF.

The V call is TRBV20-1, the J call TRBJ2-3; with no DNA, the TCRdb D assignment of TRBD2 cannot be verified. Germline CDR1 reads DFQATT; CDR2 reads SNEGSKA (reference sequence). This CDR3 has 17 residues. CDR3 region: CSAIPVTLTTEGDTQYF.

The rearrangement links TRBV7-9 to TRBJ2-7; without DNA, the TCRdb call of TRBD1 cannot be checked. This CDR3 is built from 12 residues. Germline CDR1 reads SEHNR; CDR2 reads FQNEAQ (reference sequence). This chain's CDR3 is CASRPTGGEQYF.

The gene calls are TRBV7-8 and TRBJ2-7. CDR3 length: 14 amino acids. Germline CDR1 reads SGHVS; CDR2 reads FQNEAQ. The chain's CDR3 is CASSLMVSSYEQYF.

The rearrangement uses TRBV6-5 and TRBJ2-7. Germline V gene sequence: CDR1 MNHEY, CDR2 SVGAGI. The CDR3 loop spans 13 amino acids. CDR3 region: CASSSTQAYEQYF.

The rearrangement joins TRBV24-1 to TRBJ2-1. Germline V gene lookup returns CDR1 KGHDR and CDR2 SFDVKD. CDR3 length: 13 residues. CDR3 sequence reads: CATSDLLNNEQFF.

The V and J genes are TRBV6-2 or TRBV6-3 and TRBJ2-1; TCRdb's D call, TRBD2, is unchecked because there is no DNA. The V gene's germline CDR1 is MNHEY and CDR2 SVGEGT. The CDR3 spans 15 residues. The chain's CDR3 is CASSYLATTYNEQFF.

The genes are TRBV12-3 or TRBV12-4 and TRBJ1-2; the TRBD1 assignment by TCRdb is unverifiable without DNA. The CDR3 spans 13 residues. CDR3 sequence reads: CASSPGGVGGYTF.

The chain links TRBV20-1 to TRBJ2-5; TCRdb's D call, TRBD1, is unchecked because there is no DNA. Looked up from germline, CDR1 is DFQATT and CDR2 is SNEGSKA (reference sequence). The CDR3 has 13 residues. This CDR3 reads CSVPGEIQETQYF.

V usage is TRBV7-9 and J usage is TRBJ2-5; TCRdb's assignment of TRBD1 cannot be checked, as there is no DNA. The CDR3 is 13 amino acids. The germline V gene encodes CDR1 SEHNR and CDR2 FQNEAQ (reference sequence). This CDR3 reads CASAPRGAETQYF.

The chain carries TRBV7-8 and TRBJ2-5. CDR1 is SGHVS and CDR2 is FQNEAQ in the germline V gene. This CDR3 has 12 amino acids. CDR3 protein: CASSLPTETQYF.

This sequence joins TRBV15 and TRBJ1-5; checking the TCRdb D call of TRBD1 is not possible without DNA. There are 14 residues in the CDR3. Germline V gene lookup returns CDR1 LNHNV and CDR2 YYDKDF (reference sequence). The CDR3 sequence is CATSPDRGVQPQHF.

This CDR3 is CAPRGTLRSEAFF. The V call is TRBV12-2, the J call TRBJ1-1; the TRBD1 assignment by TCRdb is unverifiable without DNA. TRBV12-2 is deemed a pseudogene. CDR3 length: 13 residues.

This chain links TRBV28 with TRBJ2-5; TCRdb's D call of TRBD1 is untestable without DNA. Germline assignment: CDR1 MDHEN and CDR2 SYDVKM. CDR3 length: 15 amino acids. CDR3 protein: CASNPGTGVDATQYF.

The chain recombines TRBV12-3 or TRBV12-4 with TRBJ1-1; TCRdb proposes TRBD1, but this gene call is untestable without DNA. CDR3 length: 14 amino acids. The CDR3 here is CASSLSQVGPGAFF.